The 20 T cell receptor beta chains below were found in one sample sequenced in a study. One entry per CDR3 protein results from TCRdb running MiXCR on the 5' RACE reads. Seen here are over 55,000 distinct CDR3 sequences, roughly 30% observed once, and the top ten hold less than 3.5%. Sequenced: tumor-infiltrating memory CD4+ T cells sorted from the breast tumor. Stated subset: memory CD4+ T cells, CD4+CD45RO+CD25-. These receptor sequences come from a female donor with breast cancer.

This clonotype has more than one count but fewer than ten. The chain joins TRBV5-1 to TRBJ1-2, with unresolved D. Germline loops: CDR1 SGHRS, CDR2 YFSETQ. The CDR3 length is 15 residues. The V and J ends lost 0 bases and 7 bases respectively, with 16 bases between them. The CDR3 DNA sequence: TGCGCCAGCAGCTTGGGCGGGATGAGAGGAGGTGGCTACACCTTC. Residues: CASSLGGMRGGGYTF.

The chain carries TRBV7-9 and TRBJ2-5, with TRBD1 matching 7 bases. This CDR3 is 14 amino acids long. V was clipped by 5 bases and J by 2 bases; unmatched bases: 5. Germline-derived CDR1 and CDR2 are SEHNR and FQNEAQ (reference sequence). The CDR3, as DNA: TGTGCCAGCAGCCCAACAGGGGTTCAAGAGACCCAGTACTTC. Translating it yields CASSPTGVQETQYF.

Turning to this clonotype: Since a much larger clone is just one base distant, this may be a read error. The CDR3 carries no conserved terminal phenylalanine or tryptophan, so it likely arises from a read error. The chain recombines TRBV7-2 with TRBJ1-5; D ambiguous. V was pared by 1 base and J by 5 bases, with 6 bases between. This CDR3 has 13 residues. Per the germline V gene, CDR1 is SGHTA and CDR2 is FQGNSA. The CDR3 is CASSLEVDQPQHC. CDR3 DNA: TGTGCCAGCAGCTTAGAGGTGGATCAGCCCCAGCATTGT.

The J gene is TRBJ2-2, the V gene TRBV5-1; unclear D gene. V lost 6 bases and J lost 1, with 4 bases in between. The V gene's germline CDR1 is SGHRS and CDR2 YFSETQ. This CDR3 region has 12 residues. CDR3 protein: CASTKNTGELFF. In DNA, the CDR3 is TGCGCCAGCACGAAGAACACCGGGGAGCTGTTTTTT.

The chain carries TRBV7-2 and TRBJ1-4, with D perhaps TRBD1 (6 bases). This CDR3 has 14 residues. Trimming left V 4 bases short and J 8 bases short, with 14 bases between. Germline lookup yields CDR1 SGHTA and CDR2 FQGNSA. The CDR3 region is CASSSPGAGEKLFF. As DNA, the CDR3 is TGTGCCAGCAGCTCACCAGGGGCAGGCGAAAAACTGTTTTTT.

This clonotype occurred many times. The CDR3 is CASSLNTGYSPLHF. As DNA, the CDR3 is TGTGCCAGCAGCTTAAACACAGGGTATTCACCCCTCCACTTT. The J gene is TRBJ1-6, the V gene TRBV7-6, with D possibly being TRBD1 (6 bases). V gave up 2 bases and J gave up 8 bases, with 10 bases separating them. CDR1 and CDR2 (germline): SGHVS, FNYEAQ. This CDR3 contains 14 residues.

This sequence joins TRBV12-3 or TRBV12-4 and TRBJ1-2; 7 positions match TRBD1. Unmatched junction bases numbered 15, after V lost 7 bases and J lost 7 bases. The CDR3 loop spans 15 amino acids. Here the CDR3 DNA reads TGTGCCAGCACTCGCTCCATCACAGGGGAGGGTGGCTACACCTTC. It specifies CASTRSITGEGGYTF.

There are a few counts of this clonotype. The chain's CDR3 is CASRYRGSTNEKLFF. The CDR3 nucleotides are TGTGCCAGCAGGTACCGAGGCTCAACTAATGAAAAACTGTTTTTT. V gene TRBV6-1 combines with J gene TRBJ1-4; D uncertain. Germline CDR1 and CDR2: MNHNS and SASEGT. V was shortened by 6 bases and J by 0 bases, with 11 bases between the two germline ends. The CDR3 spans 15 residues.

This clonotype appeared a few times. The rearrangement links TRBV6-1 to TRBJ2-7; D unresolved. The V end was cut by 1 base, the J end by 2 bases, with 9 bases between. The CDR3 covers 14 residues. Per germline, CDR1 MNHNS and CDR2 SASEGT. CDR3 residues: CASSEVGPAYEQYF. CDR3 sequence (DNA): TGTGCCAGCAGTGAAGTTGGGCCGGCCTACGAGCAGTACTTC.

This clonotype was found a few times. This chain uses TRBV3-1 with TRBJ1-1; D is undetermined. The CDR3 contains 12 residues. Trimming removed 10 bases at V and 2 bases at J, with 11 bases between. Germline V CDR1 and CDR2: LGHDT, YNNKEL (reference sequence). The CDR3 DNA reads TGTGCCACCCGGAAGGAAAACACTGAAGCTTTCTTT. As protein: CATRKENTEAFF.

The chain links TRBV4-1 to TRBJ2-1; 8 nucleotides match TRBD2. Germline assignment: CDR1 MGHRA and CDR2 YSYEKL. With V trimmed by 6 bases and J by 3 bases, 13 bases remained unmatched. This CDR3 region has 17 residues. Here the CDR3 DNA reads TGCGCCAGCAGGGATCGAGGGGGACTAGTAAACTACAATGAGCAGTTCTTC. Translated: CASRDRGGLVNYNEQFF.

This rearrangement joins TRBV20-1 to TRBJ1-2, with D possibly TRBD1 on 5 matching bases. The CDR3 contains 16 residues. Germline V gives CDR1 DFQATT, CDR2 SNEGSKA (reference sequence). Trimming removed 1 base from V and 4 bases from J, with 19 bases in between. CDR3 loop: CSARVVTGVSIYGYTF. In DNA form, the CDR3 reads TGCAGTGCTAGAGTCGTCACGGGGGTTTCTATCTATGGCTACACCTTC.

This chain uses TRBV5-6 with TRBJ1-4, with 10 bases aligning to TRBD1. Germline values: CDR1 SGHDT, CDR2 YYEEEE. Trimming at V came to 5 bases and at J to 8 bases, leaving 21 bases not matched to a gene. This CDR3 is 19 amino acids long. The DNA for the CDR3 is TGTGCCAGCAGTCTGAACCCGGGACAGGGGTTTCTAAGGAGAGAAAAACTGTTTTTT. Protein: CASSLNPGQGFLRREKLFF.

The CDR3 DNA sequence: TGCGCCAGCAGCCAGGGGCTAGCCTACACCGTTGAGCAGTTCTTC. Protein: CASSQGLAYTVEQFF. The V gene is TRBV4-1, the J gene TRBJ2-1, with D perhaps matching TRBD1 or TRBD2 (5 bases each). The CDR3 length is 15 residues. V lost 3 bases and J lost 9, with 18 bases in between. The germline CDR1 and CDR2 sequences are MGHRA and YSYEKL.

The J gene is TRBJ1-1, the V gene TRBV7-2; D not certain. The CDR3 spans 12 residues. Trimming took off 3 bases at V and 6 bases at J, with 8 bases between the two ends. In germline, CDR1 is SGHTA, CDR2 FQGNSA. CDR3 sequence (DNA): TGTGCCAGCAGCTTTAGCGGGGCTGAAGCTTTCTTT. Translated, it gives CASSFSGAEAFF. Full variable domain (missing parts from reference TRBV7-2 and TRBJ1-1): GAGVSQSPSNKVTEKGKDVELRCDPISGHTALYWYRQSLGQGLEFLIYFQGNSAPDKSGLPSDRFSAERTGGSVSTLTIQRTQQEDSAVYLCASSFSGAEAFFGQGTRLTVV.

This chain joins TRBV5-1 and TRBJ1-3; maybe TRBD1 (5 bases). This CDR3 comprises 13 residues. V dropped 4 bases and J dropped 6 bases, with 11 bases sitting between them. Per germline, CDR1 SGHRS and CDR2 YFSETQ. For the CDR3, the DNA is TGCGCCAGCAGCCCGGGACTTATAAACACCATATATTTT. It codes for CASSPGLINTIYF.

On this clonotype itself: An end of the junction does not agree with germline; a read error may underlie this. V and J are TRBV6-2 or TRBV6-3 and TRBJ2-7, with D possibly TRBD1 on 6 matching bases. CDR1 and CDR2 (germline): MNHEY, SVGEGT. This CDR3 comprises 15 residues. The chain's CDR3 is CASRDTGKGVDERYF. The CDR3 region has the DNA TGTGCCAGCAGGGATACAGGGAAGGGGGTCGACGAGCGGTACTTC.

The chain employs TRBV20-1 and TRBJ1-6, with D unresolved. Between the trimmed V and J ends, which lost 5 bases and 0 bases, there was a span of 8 bases. The CDR3 covers 14 residues. Germline assignment: CDR1 DFQATT and CDR2 SNEGSKA (reference sequence). The CDR3 DNA is TGCAGTGCTGTAGAGCCCTCCTATAATTCACCCCTCCACTTT. Residues: CSAVEPSYNSPLHF.

The chain couples TRBV4-1 to TRBJ1-5, with a tentative D call TRBD1 (5 bases). This CDR3 is 16 amino acids long. Trimming stripped 4 bases from V and 5 bases from J, with 18 bases between. CDR1 MGHRA and CDR2 YSYEKL come from the germline V gene. In DNA, the CDR3 is TGCGCCAGCAGCCGTGGCTCCGCGGGGCTGGATCAGCCCCAGCATTTT. Translated: CASSRGSAGLDQPQHF.

The chain employs TRBV7-9 and TRBJ2-1; 7 positions agree with TRBD1. Per the germline V gene, CDR1 is SEHNR and CDR2 is FQNEAQ (reference sequence). Trimming at V came to 6 bases and at J to 9 bases, leaving 14 bases not matched to a gene. This CDR3 is 15 amino acids long. This chain's CDR3 is CASRRSGTDGGEQFF. The CDR3 DNA follows: TGTGCCAGCAGACGATCCGGGACAGACGGCGGTGAGCAGTTCTTC.